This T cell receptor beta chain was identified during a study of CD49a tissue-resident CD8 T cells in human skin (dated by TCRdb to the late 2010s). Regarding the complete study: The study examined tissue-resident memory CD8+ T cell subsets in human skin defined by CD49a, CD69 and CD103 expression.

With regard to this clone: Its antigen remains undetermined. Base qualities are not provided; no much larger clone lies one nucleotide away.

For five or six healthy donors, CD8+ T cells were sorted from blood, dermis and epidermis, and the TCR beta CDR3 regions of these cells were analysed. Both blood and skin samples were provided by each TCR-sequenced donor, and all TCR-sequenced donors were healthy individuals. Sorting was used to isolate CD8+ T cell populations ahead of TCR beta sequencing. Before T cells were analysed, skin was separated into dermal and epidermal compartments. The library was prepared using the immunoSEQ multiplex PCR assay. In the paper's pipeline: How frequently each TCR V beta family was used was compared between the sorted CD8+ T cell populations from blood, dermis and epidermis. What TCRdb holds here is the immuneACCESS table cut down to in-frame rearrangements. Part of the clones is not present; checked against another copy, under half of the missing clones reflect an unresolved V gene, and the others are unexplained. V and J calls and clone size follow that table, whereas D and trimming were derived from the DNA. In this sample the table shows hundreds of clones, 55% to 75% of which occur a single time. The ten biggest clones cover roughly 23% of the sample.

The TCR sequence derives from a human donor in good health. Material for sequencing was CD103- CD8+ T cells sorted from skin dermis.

The CDR3 region has the sequence CASRRPYNEQFF. DNA sequence: TGTGCCAGCAGGCGGCCCTACAATGAGCAGTTCTTC. The chain was built from TRBV6-6 and TRBJ2-1, with no confidently assigned D gene. The CDR3 contains 12 residues, cysteine and phenylalanine counted. Only the CDR3 region is kept as DNA, spanning 36 bases read in frame from base 1. A distance of 5 bases separates the germline ends of V and J, which lose 6 bases and 2 bases respectively. CDR1 MNHNY and CDR2 SVGAGI were looked up in the germline V gene (reference sequence).